This T cell receptor (beta chain) was recovered during a study of T-cell reconstitution after alpha-beta-depleted transplantation in children. Preparing the TCRbeta library involved the use of unique molecular identifiers. MiXCR, applied by TCRdb to the PCR reads, yields one record per CDR3 protein. Of about 240,000 distinct CDR3 sequences in the sample, around 12% are singletons; the top ten hold approximately 2.9%. Note on this clonotype: Since a much larger clone is just one base distant, this may be a read error.

The source is a human donor who donated a stem cell graft to a child with acute lymphoblastic leukemia. The starting material was PBMCs from the stem cell graft donor, obtained from the stem cell graft.

The CDR3 region is CASGPGAMNYEQYF. The DNA of the CDR3 is TGTGCCAGCGGCCCCGGGGCCATGAACTACGAGCAGTACTTC. The chain has TRBV7-9 and TRBJ2-7, with D perhaps TRBD1 or TRBD2 (5 bases each). The CDR3 contains 14 residues. CDR1 is SEHNR and CDR2 is FQNEAQ in the germline V gene (reference sequence). The V gene lost 8 bases and the J gene lost 3 bases, with 17 bases spanning the gap. Complete variable domain (other parts from reference TRBV7-9 and TRBJ2-7): DTGVSQNPRHKITKRGQNVTFRCDPISEHNRLYWYRQTLGQGPEFLTYFQNEAQLEKSRLLSDRFSAERPKGSFSTLEIQRTEQGDSAMYLCASGPGAMNYEQYFGPGTRLTVT.